This TCR beta chain was profiled in a study of CXCR3-negative and CXCR3-positive naive CD8 T cells. cDNA libraries for TRB were generated by 5' RACE incorporating UMI labels. Reanalyzing the 5' RACE reads, TCRdb keeps one entry per CDR3 protein, without DNA. The sample has some 130,000 distinct CDR3 sequences. The CDR3 totals 18 residues. Germline CDR1 reads SEHNR; CDR2 reads FQNEAQ (reference sequence). The chain is built from TRBV7-9 and TRBJ2-5; lacking DNA, the TRBD1 call made by TCRdb goes unchecked. The clonotype was recovered from a human donor in good health. Some clones in this sample may be carry-over from other donors' samples. The sample taken for sequencing was naive CXCR3- CD8+ T cells from blood. The subset is: CD45RO-CCR7+CD27+CD95- naive CD8+ T cells lacking CXCR3 (TNR3-). CDR3 protein: CASSTIGASTGVQETQYF.